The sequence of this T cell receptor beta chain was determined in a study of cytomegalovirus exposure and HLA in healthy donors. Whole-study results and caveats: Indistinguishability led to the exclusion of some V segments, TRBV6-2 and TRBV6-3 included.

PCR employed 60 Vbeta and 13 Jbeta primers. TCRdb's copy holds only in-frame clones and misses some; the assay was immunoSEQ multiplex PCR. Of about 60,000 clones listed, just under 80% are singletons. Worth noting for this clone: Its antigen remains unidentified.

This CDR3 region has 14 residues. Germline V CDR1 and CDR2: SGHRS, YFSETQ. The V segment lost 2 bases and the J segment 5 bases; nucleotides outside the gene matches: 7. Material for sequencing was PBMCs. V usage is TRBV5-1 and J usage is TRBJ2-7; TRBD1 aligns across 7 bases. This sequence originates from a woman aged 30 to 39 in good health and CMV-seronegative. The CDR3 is CASSFGTAANEQYF. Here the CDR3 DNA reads TGCGCCAGCAGCTTTGGGACAGCTGCCAACGAGCAGTACTTC.